Presented here are 29 T cell receptor beta chains from one specimen sequenced in a study of blood T cell repertoires in COVID-19. TCRdb keeps only in-frame clones here, not all; method: immunoSEQ multiplex PCR. Found here are 210,000 or so clones, roughly four fifths of them singletons; the top ten hold 4.8%. The sequenced sample consisted of PBMCs or T cells enriched from blood (not recorded which). All receptors derive from a woman aged 50 to 60 who had been exposed to COVID-19.

This clone was counted a few times. The rearrangement uses TRBV19 and TRBJ1-1; D is uncertain. V was clipped by 6 bases and J by 5 bases, with 16 bases between them. Looked up from germline, CDR1 is LNHDA and CDR2 is SQIVND (reference sequence). This CDR3 spans 14 amino acids. For the CDR3, the DNA is TGTGCCAGTAGCCTGACCCCCGGGAGGACTGAAGCTTTCTTT. Translation gives CASSLTPGRTEAFF.

A word on this clone: Other DNA sequences in the same sample also yield this CDR3. V gene TRBV18 combines with J gene TRBJ1-2; 8 bases line up with TRBD1. The length of the CDR3 is 13 residues. The germline CDR1 and CDR2 sequences are KGHSH and LQKENI. V gave up 2 bases and J gave up 4 bases; unmatched junction bases: 0. CDR3 DNA: TGTGCCAGCTCACCAGACAGGGGCTATGGCTACACCTTC. This gives the protein CASSPDRGYGYTF.

The chain is built from TRBV5-6 and TRBJ2-5; D is undetermined. The V end lost 1 base, the J end lost 5 bases, and 6 bases lay between the germline ends. The CDR3 totals 12 residues. Germline values: CDR1 SGHDT, CDR2 YYEEEE. The CDR3 protein is CASSLFSETQYF. The CDR3 coding sequence is TGTGCCAGCAGCTTGTTTTCGGAGACCCAGTACTTC.

This clone appeared many times. Other DNA variants within this sample encode the same CDR3. The rearrangement uses TRBV28 and TRBJ1-5; the D gene is possibly TRBD1 (5 bases). This CDR3 contains 12 residues. Trimming shortened V by 2 bases and J by 7 bases, and 6 bases separated the two germline ends. Germline CDR1 MDHEN, CDR2 SYDVKM. CDR3 sequence reads: CASSLQGQPQHF. For the CDR3, the DNA is TGTGCCAGCAGTTTACAGGGCCAGCCCCAGCATTTT.

The chain uses TRBV2 and TRBJ1-5; a possible D gene is TRBD1 (6 bases). Germline V gene data show CDR1 as SNHLY and CDR2 as FYNNEI. Trimming pared 10 bases from V and 3 bases from J, leaving 10 bases between. The CDR3 length is 12 residues. The CDR3 here is CATRGYNQPQHF. The CDR3 nucleotides read TGTGCCACCAGGGGCTACAATCAGCCCCAGCATTTT.

This clone showed up just once. V usage is TRBV5-1 and J usage is TRBJ2-5, with D maybe TRBD1 (6 bases). V lost 1 base and J lost 4, with 14 bases in between. The V gene's germline CDR1 is SGHRS and CDR2 YFSETQ. The CDR3 is made up of 15 amino acids. The CDR3 spells CASSLLTGQGETQYF. CDR3 DNA: TGCGCCAGCAGCTTGTTGACAGGCCAGGGAGAGACCCAGTACTTC.

The genes are TRBV29-1 and TRBJ1-2; the D gene is possibly TRBD1 (5 bases). CDR1 and CDR2 from the germline V gene are SQVTM and ANQGSEA. Between the trimmed V and J ends, which lost 8 bases and 8 bases, there was a span of 18 bases. There are 12 residues in the CDR3. CDR3 sequence: CSPTALRGGYTF. The CDR3 bases are TGCAGCCCGACCGCGCTACGGGGGGGCTACACCTTC.

The chain couples TRBV5-6 to TRBJ2-7; maybe TRBD2 (5 bases). Germline loops: CDR1 SGHDT, CDR2 YYEEEE. This CDR3 region has 14 residues. Deletions cut 1 base from V and 2 bases from J, with 10 bases between. The chain's CDR3 is CASSLRGPPYEQYF. DNA of the CDR3: TGTGCCAGCAGCTTGAGAGGGCCTCCCTACGAGCAGTACTTC.

This chain joins TRBV5-1 and TRBJ1-6; D possibly corresponds to TRBD1 (5 bases). Trimming shortened V by 4 bases and J by 6 bases, and 17 bases separated the two germline ends. From germline, CDR1 is SGHRS and CDR2 YFSETQ. The CDR3 is made up of 16 amino acids. The CDR3 loop reads CASSREGQGGNSPLHF. As DNA, the CDR3 is TGCGCCAGCAGCCGTGAAGGGCAGGGAGGTAATTCACCCCTCCACTTT.

The chain is built from TRBV5-1 and TRBJ1-2; D is perhaps TRBD1 (6 bases). The CDR3 contains 12 residues. Trimming removed 6 bases from V and 4 bases from J, with 10 bases in between. The germline V gene has CDR1 SGHRS and CDR2 YFSETQ. CDR3 nucleotides: TGCGCCAGCAAGGACAGTCCCTATGGCTACACCTTC. Protein: CASKDSPYGYTF.

The chain combines TRBV15 with TRBJ2-5; TRBD2 is a possible D gene (6 bases). There are 14 residues in the CDR3. The germline V gene has CDR1 LNHNV and CDR2 YYDKDF (reference sequence). V lost 3 bases to trimming and J lost 2 bases, with 10 bases between them. CDR3 DNA sequence: TGTGCCACCAGCAGGCGGGACGGGCAAGAGACCCAGTACTTC. Translation gives CATSRRDGQETQYF. Based on the CDR3 plus reference TRBV15 and TRBJ2-5, the full variable domain is DAMVIQNPRYQVTQFGKPVTLSCSQTLNHNVMYWYQQKSSQAPKLLFHYYDKDFNNEADTPDNFQSRRPNTSFCFLDIRSPGLGDTAMYLCATSRRDGQETQYFGPGTRLLVL.

The J gene is TRBJ1-2, the V gene TRBV12-3 or TRBV12-4; D gene unclear. The V end lost 3 bases, the J end lost 4 bases, and 6 bases lay between the germline ends. The CDR3 has 12 amino acids. The CDR3 DNA reads TGTGCCAGCAGTTTGTTCAGCTATGGCTACACCTTC. This gives the protein CASSLFSYGYTF.

V is TRBV19 and J is TRBJ1-4, with 12 bases that match TRBD1. The V and J ends lost 5 bases and 1 base, in that order; junction bases with no gene match: 5. Looked up from germline, CDR1 is LNHDA and CDR2 is SQIVND (reference sequence). This CDR3 is built from 17 residues. The DNA for the CDR3 is TGTGCCAGTAGTGCCGGGGACAGGGGGCAAACTAATGAAAAACTGTTTTTT. Translation: CASSAGDRGQTNEKLFF. Using reference TRBV19 and TRBJ1-4 for the parts outside the CDR3, the full variable domain is DGGITQSPKYLFRKEGQNVTLSCEQNLNHDAMYWYRQDPGQGLRLIYYSQIVNDFQKGDIAEGYSVSREKKESFPLTVTSAQKNPTAFYLCASSAGDRGQTNEKLFFGSGTQLSVL.

This clone was seen just once. The chain links TRBV5-6 to TRBJ1-5; tentative D call: TRBD1 (5 bases). Trimming removed 4 bases from V and 2 bases from J, with 13 bases in between. The germline V gene encodes CDR1 SGHDT and CDR2 YYEEEE. CDR3 length: 15 amino acids. CDR3 DNA: TGTGCCAGCAGCCCGGGACCGGGGGGCAATCAGCCCCAGCATTTT. This translates into CASSPGPGGNQPQHF. Combining the CDR3 with reference TRBV5-6 and TRBJ1-5 gives the whole variable domain DAGVTQSPTHLIKTRGQQVTLRCSPKSGHDTVSWYQQALGQGPQFIFQYYEEEERQRGNFPDRFSGHQFPNYSSELNVNALLLGDSALYLCASSPGPGGNQPQHFGDGTRLSIL.

This sequence joins TRBV11-3 and TRBJ2-2; no reliable D call. Per the germline V gene, CDR1 is SGHNT and CDR2 is YENEEA. This CDR3 comprises 15 residues. V was cut by 1 base and J by 5 bases, with 11 bases left in between. CDR3 protein: CASSLGLGDTGELFF. The CDR3 DNA is TGTGCCAGCAGCTTAGGTCTAGGTGATACCGGGGAGCTGTTTTTT.

The chain carries TRBV5-1 and TRBJ2-5, with 10 bases that match TRBD2. V shed 2 bases and J 5 bases; nucleotides not matched to a gene: 12. Germline CDR1 and CDR2: SGHRS and YFSETQ. The length of the CDR3 is 17 residues. CDR3 in DNA: TGCGCCAGCAGCTTTGTTGGACTAGCGGTGGGATCGGAGACCCAGTACTTC. Its translation is CASSFVGLAVGSETQYF.

The chain is built from TRBV5-1 and TRBJ2-1, with D tentatively TRBD1 (6 bases). The CDR3 length is 13 residues. Germline values: CDR1 SGHRS, CDR2 YFSETQ. The germline V and J ends were trimmed by 3 bases and 6 bases, with 10 bases remaining between them. The CDR3 nucleotides read TGCGCCAGCAGCTGGAGAGGGGGCAATGAGCAGTTCTTC. It is translated as CASSWRGGNEQFF.

The chain links TRBV6-5 to TRBJ1-6; a weak D match, TRBD1 (6 bases). The ends were cut back, 8 bases at V and 5 bases at J, with 10 bases in the middle. Germline V gene data show CDR1 as MNHEY and CDR2 as SVGAGI. This CDR3 comprises 13 residues. CDR3 nucleotides: TGTGCCAGCGGGGGCAGGGATAATTCACCCCTCCACTTT. It codes for CASGGRDNSPLHF.

This chain links TRBV6-6 with TRBJ1-2; perhaps TRBD1 as D (6 bases). The CDR3 length is 13 residues. V gave up 6 bases and J gave up 7 bases, with 15 bases separating them. The germline gives CDR1 MNHNY, CDR2 SVGAGI (reference sequence). This CDR3 reads CASSLQGKSGYTF. Here the CDR3 DNA reads TGTGCCAGCAGCCTCCAGGGGAAGAGTGGCTACACCTTC.

The genes are TRBV7-8 and TRBJ2-7; TRBD2 might be the D (6 bases). Germline V gene sequence: CDR1 SGHVS, CDR2 FQNEAQ. The CDR3 covers 14 residues. The V and J ends lost 1 base and 2 bases respectively, with 9 bases between them. CDR3 protein: CASSLGEVTYEQYF. CDR3 nucleotide sequence: TGTGCCAGCAGCTTAGGGGAGGTGACCTACGAGCAGTACTTC.

The table lists this clone with a few counts. V gene TRBV5-4 combines with J gene TRBJ2-2; 10 nucleotides line up with TRBD1. The germline V gene has CDR1 SGHNT and CDR2 YYREEE (reference sequence). J lost 2 bases, V lost 4 bases, and 5 bases had no gene match. The CDR3 loop spans 16 amino acids. CDR3 DNA sequence: TGTGCCAGCAGCGGCCGACAGGGGGCTAACACCGGGGAGCTGTTTTTT. Its translation is CASSGRQGANTGELFF.

V gene TRBV13 combines with J gene TRBJ1-2; 7 nucleotides line up with TRBD1. Germline CDR1 is PRHDT and CDR2 is FYEKMQ (reference sequence). The CDR3 consists of 14 residues. The junction had 9 bases not matched to a gene; V was cut back by 4 bases and J by 7 bases. CDR3 in amino acids: CASSSRTGSIGYTF. CDR3 sequence (DNA): TGTGCCAGCAGCTCCCGGACAGGAAGCATTGGCTACACCTTC.

The CDR3 sequence is CASKGHLNTEAFF. The CDR3 DNA reads TGTGCCAGTAAGGGACACCTGAACACTGAAGCTTTCTTT. The V call is TRBV19, the J call TRBJ1-1, with TRBD1 as a possible D gene (6 bases). V was shortened by 7 bases and J by 0 bases, with 9 bases between the two germline ends. Germline CDR1 is LNHDA and CDR2 is SQIVND (reference sequence). The length of the CDR3 is 13 residues.

The chain uses TRBV3-1 (or the pseudogene TRBV3-2) and TRBJ2-7, with no clear D. This CDR3 region has 12 residues. Germline assignment: CDR1 LGHDT and CDR2 YNNKEL (reference sequence). V was shortened by 1 base and J by 3 bases, with 4 bases between the two germline ends. CDR3 coding DNA: TGTGCCAGCAGCCAAGTTAACTACGAGCAGTACTTC. Residues: CASSQVNYEQYF.

The chain recombines TRBV5-5 with TRBJ1-5, with D unclear. CDR1 SGHKS and CDR2 YYEKEE come from the germline V gene (reference sequence). The CDR3 contains 14 residues. V shed 4 bases and J shed 3 bases, with 11 bases lying between them. In DNA form, the CDR3 reads TGTGCCAGCAGCCCGGGTGGGTTCAATCAGCCCCAGCATTTT. This translates into CASSPGGFNQPQHF.

This clone came up a few times. The V gene is TRBV24-1, the J gene TRBJ2-1; 9 bases agree with TRBD2. The CDR3 contains 15 residues. Germline trimming cut 3 bases from V and 8 bases from J; bases unmatched to any gene: 7. From germline, CDR1 is KGHDR and CDR2 SFDVKD. CDR3 nucleotide sequence: TGTGCCACCAGTGATATGTCTAGCGGGACGGATGAGCAGTTCTTC. Amino acid sequence: CATSDMSSGTDEQFF.

This clone has a handful of counts. V and J are TRBV9 and TRBJ1-5; possibly TRBD1 for D (5 bases). V was cut by 3 bases and J by 7 bases, with 17 bases left in between. This CDR3 spans 15 amino acids. Per the germline V gene, CDR1 is SGDLS and CDR2 is YYNGEE. CDR3 nucleotide sequence: TGTGCCAGCAGCGCCGGATCAGGGTTTCTACAGCCCCAGCATTTT. Translation: CASSAGSGFLQPQHF.

The chain employs TRBV3-1 (or the pseudogene TRBV3-2) and TRBJ1-1, with a weak D call TRBD1 (5 bases). The germline V gene has CDR1 LGHDT and CDR2 YNNKEL (reference sequence). The CDR3 extends over 14 amino acids. The V and J ends lost 3 bases and 1 base respectively, with 9 bases between them. The CDR3 sequence: CASSHSTGNTEAFF. The CDR3 nucleotides are TGTGCCAGCAGCCACTCAACAGGGAACACTGAAGCTTTCTTT.

The rearrangement joins TRBV9 to TRBJ1-2; D might be TRBD1 (6 bases). Per germline, CDR1 SGDLS and CDR2 YYNGEE. Deletions cut 4 bases from V and 2 bases from J, with 15 bases between. This CDR3 has 15 residues. The CDR3 loop is CASSPSGQRNYGYTF. For the CDR3, the DNA is TGTGCCAGCAGCCCATCCGGACAGAGGAACTATGGCTACACCTTC.